One sample yielded the 14 T cell receptor beta chains listed below, sequenced in a study of blood T cell repertoires in COVID-19. Clones were sequenced by immunoSEQ multiplex PCR, and TCRdb holds only the in-frame ones, with some missing. Here the sample spans approximately 170,000 clones, roughly 85% being singletons. Sequencing was carried out using PBMCs or T cells enriched from blood (not recorded which). The receptors here all came from a woman aged 18-30 years who had recovered from COVID-19.

The table lists this clone with many counts. The rearrangement links TRBV20-1 to TRBJ2-7; 9 nucleotides line up with TRBD2. The germline CDR1 and CDR2 sequences are DFQATT and SNEGSKA (reference sequence). The CDR3 covers 13 residues. V lost 3 bases and J lost 5; bases outside the gene matches: 5. The CDR3 nucleotides read TGCAGTGCTAGTAGCGGGAGTAACGACGAGCAGTACTTC. It is translated as CSASSGSNDEQYF.

The genes are TRBV4-1 and TRBJ1-2; D gene ambiguous. With 0 bases removed from V and 4 bases from J, the gap between germline ends came to 15 bases. CDR1 is MGHRA and CDR2 is YSYEKL in the germline V gene. This CDR3 has 16 amino acids. Written as DNA, the CDR3 is TGCGCCAGCAGCCAAGACCCACCCGGCTCTAGCTATGGCTACACCTTC. It is translated as CASSQDPPGSSYGYTF.

The chain carries TRBV6-2 or TRBV6-3 and TRBJ1-1, with no clear D. Trimming removed 2 bases at V and 11 bases at J, with 21 bases between. CDR1 is MNHEY and CDR2 is SVGEGT in the germline V gene. The CDR3 is 15 residues long. CDR3: CASSYLVSSGKTAFF. Written as DNA, the CDR3 is TGTGCCAGCAGTTACCTCGTATCGTCGGGGAAAACGGCTTTCTTT.

The genes are TRBV27 and TRBJ2-1, with 9 bases lining up with TRBD2. The V and J ends lost 4 bases and 6 bases, in that order; junction bases with no gene match: 10. Germline CDR1 MNHEY, CDR2 SMNVEV (reference sequence). The CDR3 spans 16 residues. The CDR3 nucleotides read TGTGCCAGCAGTTCCCTACTAGCGGGCGATTTCAATGAGCAGTTCTTC. This sequence encodes CASSSLLAGDFNEQFF.

The gene calls are TRBV10-2 and TRBJ1-1; tentative D call: TRBD1 (6 bases). This CDR3 has 14 residues. Trimming cost V 6 bases and J 3 bases, with 14 bases left between them. CDR1 is WSHSY and CDR2 is SAAADI in the germline V gene. The CDR3 protein is CASREGGSYTEAFF. In DNA, the CDR3 is TGCGCCAGCAGGGAAGGGGGTTCGTACACTGAAGCTTTCTTT.

About this clone: One end of the junction fails to match germline, which may point to a read error. This CDR3 is also generated by other DNA sequences in the sample. The rearrangement joins TRBV6-4 to TRBJ2-2; 7 nucleotides agree with TRBD1. This CDR3 contains 14 residues. The V gene's germline CDR1 is MRHNA and CDR2 SNTAGT. DNA of the CDR3: TGTGCCAGCAGTGTTCAGGGGGACACCGGGGAACTGTTTTTT. Encoded protein: CASSVQGDTGELFF.

This clone has only a few counts. This sequence joins TRBV19 and TRBJ1-4; D may be TRBD1 (6 bases). The CDR3 loop spans 17 amino acids. V was trimmed by 3 bases and J by 12 bases, leaving 26 bases between them. Germline V gene data show CDR1 as LNHDA and CDR2 as SQIVND (reference sequence). The CDR3 loop reads CASSMIGSGVGEVELFF. CDR3 nucleotide sequence: TGTGCCAGTAGTATGATTGGCTCAGGGGTGGGCGAGGTGGAACTGTTTTTT.

The CDR3 DNA reads TGTGCCAGTAGACTGAACAGGACTACCCGTGGAAACACCATATATTTT. Residues: CASRLNRTTRGNTIYF. The V call is TRBV19, the J call TRBJ1-3, with D maybe TRBD1 (5 bases). V was cut by 6 bases and J by 3 bases, with 18 bases left in between. CDR1 and CDR2 (germline): LNHDA, SQIVND (reference sequence). The CDR3 is made up of 16 amino acids.

The chain joins TRBV11-2 to TRBJ1-1; D not certain. V was trimmed by 5 bases and J by 4 bases, leaving 11 bases between them. Germline V gives CDR1 SGHAT, CDR2 FQNNGV. CDR3 length equals 13 residues. CDR3 DNA sequence: TGTGCCAGCAGCACCGCGGGAACCACTGAAGCTTTCTTT. Amino acids: CASSTAGTTEAFF.

This clone was counted only a few times. This CDR3 reads CASGPGGADTIYF. As DNA, the CDR3 is TGTGCCAGCGGCCCCGGTGGGGCGGACACCATATATTTT. This chain joins TRBV25-1 and TRBJ1-3; perhaps TRBD1 as D (5 bases). Trimming cost V 8 bases and J 8 bases, with 16 bases left between them. The CDR3 loop spans 13 amino acids. Germline values: CDR1 MGHDK, CDR2 SYGVNS.

The chain recombines TRBV11-2 with TRBJ2-2; 7 bases are shared with TRBD2. With V trimmed by 2 bases and J by 2 bases, 8 bases remained unmatched. The CDR3 consists of 17 residues. Germline V gene sequence: CDR1 SGHAT, CDR2 FQNNGV. CDR3 loop: CASSLTGGRVNTGELFF. CDR3 coding DNA: TGTGCCAGCAGCTTAACGGGAGGACGGGTAAACACCGGGGAGCTGTTTTTT.

The chain recombines TRBV30 with TRBJ1-1, with TRBD1 matching over 7 bases. The CDR3 has 13 residues. Germline values: CDR1 GTSNPN, CDR2 SVGIG (reference sequence). The junction had 6 bases not matched to a gene; V was cut back by 7 bases and J by 1 base. CDR3 sequence reads: CASRGQPNTEAFF. CDR3 sequence (DNA): TGTGCCTCCAGGGGACAGCCGAACACTGAAGCTTTCTTT. Using reference TRBV30 and TRBJ1-1 for the parts outside the CDR3, the full variable domain is SQTIHQWPATLVQPVGSPLSLECTVEGTSNPNLYWYRQAAGRGLQLLFYSVGIGQISSEVPQNLSASRPQDRQFILSSKKLLLSDSGFYLCASRGQPNTEAFFGQGTRLTVV.

A remark on this clone: With a much larger clone just one base away, this may be a read error. The same CDR3 is also encoded by other DNA sequences in this sample. The chain employs TRBV18 and TRBJ1-2; the match to TRBD1 covers 9 bases. The CDR3 consists of 13 residues. The trim removed 3 bases at V and 5 bases at J, leaving 1 base unmatched. The germline CDR1 and CDR2 sequences are KGHSH and LQKENI. CDR3: CASSPTGGYGYTF. CDR3 bases: TGTGCCAGCTCACCGACAGGGGGATATGGCTACACCTTC.

The rearrangement joins TRBV10-3 to TRBJ2-3; D not resolved. Trimming shortened V by 10 bases and J by 1 base, and 15 bases separated the two germline ends. This CDR3 has 14 residues. Germline V CDR1 and CDR2: ENHRY, SYGVKD. The CDR3 DNA sequence: TGTGCCACCACCGGGTTCAACGGCACAGATACGCAGTATTTT. Translation gives CATTGFNGTDTQYF.